The 8 T cell receptor beta chains listed next were all sequenced from one sample in a study of cytomegalovirus exposure and HLA in healthy donors. PCR amplification relied on 60 Vbeta primers (plus 13 Jbeta primers). Some clones are missing from TCRdb's copy, which holds only in-frame ones; the method was immunoSEQ multiplex PCR. The sample holds 110,000 to 150,000 clones, roughly 79% seen once. Material: PBMCs. The receptors come from a woman aged 60-75 years in good health and CMV-seropositive.

This clone was counted a few times. The chain links TRBV7-9 to TRBJ2-5, with D perhaps TRBD1 (5 bases). With the DNA end fitting TRBJ2-7 better, the J assignment may be wrong. CDR1 is SEHNR, CDR2 FQNEAQ, per germline (reference sequence). This CDR3 is built from 14 residues. As DNA, the CDR3 is TGTGCCAGCAGCTCCATATGGGTCCAGGGCGAGCAGTACTTC. Its protein product is CASSSIWVQGEQYF.

V gene TRBV30 combines with J gene TRBJ2-5; 7 bases map to TRBD2. V was pared by 3 bases and J by 5 bases, with 12 bases of the junction left unmatched. From germline, CDR1 is GTSNPN and CDR2 SVGIG (reference sequence). The CDR3 totals 15 residues. CDR3 sequence reads: CAWSPAWEGRETQYF. CDR3 DNA sequence: TGTGCCTGGAGCCCTGCTTGGGAGGGAAGGGAGACCCAGTACTTC.

This chain connects TRBV7-3 to TRBJ2-2; maybe TRBD2 (6 bases). This CDR3 has 16 residues. Trimming removed 2 bases from V and 2 bases from J, with 12 bases in between. Germline V gene sequence: CDR1 SGHTA, CDR2 FQGTGA. The CDR3 spells CASSLDGRTNTGELFF. CDR3 DNA: TGTGCCAGCAGCTTAGACGGGAGAACAAACACCGGGGAGCTGTTTTTT.

The chain is built from TRBV9 and TRBJ2-3, with TRBD2 identical over 10 bases. Germline CDR1 SGDLS, CDR2 YYNGEE. CDR3 length equals 16 residues. Unmatched junction bases numbered 5, after V lost 0 bases and J lost 4 bases. The DNA of the CDR3 is TGTGCCAGCAGCGTAGATTCTCTAGCGGGAGCAGATACGCAGTATTTT. Residues: CASSVDSLAGADTQYF.

J is TRBJ2-1 and V is TRBV5-1; 11 nucleotides agree with TRBD2. With V trimmed by 2 bases and J by 8 bases, 6 bases remained unmatched. Looked up from germline, CDR1 is SGHRS and CDR2 is YFSETQ. The CDR3 covers 15 residues. CDR3 in DNA: TGCGCCAGCAGCTTAGGGACTAGCGGAGGGGATGAGCAGTTCTTC. This translates into CASSLGTSGGDEQFF.

This clone was observed a handful of times. The chain uses TRBV10-3 and TRBJ2-7, with TRBD2 matching 11 bases. V lost 4 bases and J lost 5; bases outside the gene matches: 4. CDR1 is ENHRY, CDR2 SYGVKD, per germline. The CDR3 consists of 14 residues. CDR3 nucleotides: TGTGCCATCAGTGGGACTAGCGGGTCAAACGAGCAGTACTTC. This gives the protein CAISGTSGSNEQYF.

The genes are TRBV28 and TRBJ2-7, with D perhaps matching TRBD2 (5 bases). This CDR3 has 12 amino acids. V was clipped by 6 bases and J by 12 bases, with 18 bases between them. Germline CDR1 MDHEN, CDR2 SYDVKM. The CDR3 DNA reads TGTGCCAGCAGCTCCCCGGGGAGTGCCTGGTACTTC. This gives the protein CASSSPGSAWYF. Combining the CDR3 with reference TRBV28 and TRBJ2-7 gives the whole variable domain DVKVTQSSRYLVKRTGEKVFLECVQDMDHENMFWYRQDPGLGLRLIYFSYDVKMKEKGDIPEGYSVSREKKERFSLILESASTNQTSMYLCASSSPGSAWYFGPGTRLTVT.

This sequence joins TRBV29-1 and TRBJ2-7; TRBD2 agrees at 8 bases. V was clipped by 3 bases and J by 9 bases; unmatched bases: 7. The germline V gene encodes CDR1 SQVTM and CDR2 ANQGSEA. The CDR3 runs 12 residues. The CDR3 DNA reads TGCAGCGTTGAGAGCGGGGGTGGATGGCAGTACTTC. It translates to CSVESGGGWQYF.